This entry lists 3 T cell receptor gamma chains sequenced from one sample in a study of γδ T cells in repeated Plasmodium falciparum infection. TCRdb made new clone calls on the multiplex PCR reads using CATT. The sample lists about 30,000 gamma-chain clones, under 1.5% occurring once. Vgamma9/Vdelta2+ and Vdelta2-negative gammadelta T cells were flow-sorted from PBMC for bulk sequencing. Source material: gamma-delta T cells from blood. These receptors were taken from a pool of human donors (malaria-infected and uninfected, not separated).

Worth noting for this clone: TCRdb has a much larger clone's protein, which differs at residue 4 from the translation of this DNA, likely because of a read error; what is shown is the protein translated from the DNA. The J gene is TRGJP2, the V gene TRGV8. The J gene, left out of TCRdb, was set here by checking the DNA against germline. Germline CDR1 VENAVY, CDR2 YDSYNSRV. The V gene end was trimmed by 9 bases and the J gene end by 0 bases; junction bases not matched to a gene: 7. This CDR3 contains 14 residues. The CDR3 reads CATRAHSSDWIKTF. CDR3 in DNA: TGTGCCACCCGGGCACATAGTAGTGATTGGATCAAGACGTTT.

This clone was counted a few times. A far larger clone is a single base away, which makes a read error likely. Other DNA variants within this sample encode the same CDR3. The V gene is TRGV9, the J gene TRGJP. TCRdb lists no J gene, so it was determined here by aligning the DNA to germline. There are 18 residues in the CDR3. Germline V gene lookup returns CDR1 GITISATS and CDR2 ISYDGTV (reference sequence). CDR3 sequence: CALWEVGGQELGKKIKVF. DNA of the CDR3: TGCGCCTTGTGGGAGGTTGGGGGGCAAGAGTTGGGCAAAAAAATCAAGGTATTT.

This clone was detected ten times or more. TCRdb's protein, taken from a much larger clone, differs from this DNA's translation at residue 5, likely owing to a read error; the protein displayed comes from the DNA. The rearrangement links TRGV8 to TRGJ1 or TRGJ2. The CDR3 consists of 11 residues. Looked up from germline, CDR1 is VENAVY and CDR2 is YDSYNSRV. The CDR3: CATWGRKQKLF. DNA for the CDR3: TGTGCCACCTGGGGTAGGAAGCAGAAACTCTTT.